The T cell receptor (beta chain) described here comes from a study of blood T cell repertoires in COVID-19 (dated by TCRdb to the early 2020s). For the wider study: Samples covering the acute and convalescent phases of COVID-19 were provided by collaborators in the United States, Italy and Spain. Samples were obtained from the ongoing ImmuneRACE study (first 160 participants) and from approximately 1,200 subjects provided by 6 global collaborators. Where HLA class I and class II types were available, the types were taken from metadata supplied by the sample provider, not from assay-based typing. The material from the prospective study consisted of cDNA or gDNA derived from T cells, B-cell-depleted T cells, or PBMCs. Sample metadata almost always included a de-identified subject ID, COVID-19 status, age in years and sex. The repertoires were released in a freely available public database meant as a resource for research on the immune response to SARS-CoV-2. The dataset comprised deeply sampled blood TCRbeta repertoires from subjects exposed to, actively infected with, or recovered from COVID-19. What the study reported, not specific to this receptor: Clinical and demographic metadata were provided uncurated, with the amount varying by source and participant.

Points on this clone: The target of this receptor is not known. No qualities accompany the bases; no much larger clone lies one base away.

TCRbeta CDR3 regions were amplified from genomic DNA by means of the immunoSEQ Assay, a bias-controlled multiplex PCR. Regarding the original processing steps: The number of nucleated cells in each sample was estimated by amplification of reference gene primers within the assay. Sequence reads were collapsed and filtered to measure the absolute abundance of every unique TCRbeta CDR3 rearrangement. For each sample, productive Simpson clonality was calculated as the square root of Simpson's diversity index across productive rearrangements. Entries here come from immuneACCESS through TCRdb and include only in-frame sequences with V and J called. Some clones fail to appear in such tables; in the studies checked, an unresolved V gene covers under half of the shortfall, and the cause of the remainder is unknown. D and trimming were read from the DNA, whereas the V and J calls and clone size are those reported in that table. Recorded for this sample are tens of thousands of clones; roughly four fifths of them occurred a single time. Jointly, the top ten make up around a tenth of the sample.

At one collaborating source in Seattle, patients were enrolled during active infection and were followed longitudinally through the course of disease. The collaborating institutions used their own protocols to collect whole blood in K2EDTA tubes. For TCRbeta analysis, collaborator samples were shipped as frozen whole blood, as isolated PBMCs, or as DNA extracted from either sample type. V trim: 4 bases; J trim: 4 bases; unmatched bases: 9. CDR1 SQVTM and CDR2 ANQGSEA are derived from the germline V gene. Counted from cysteine to phenylalanine, this CDR3 has 15 amino acids. Only CDR3 DNA is held: 45 bases, read in frame from base 1.

The chain is encoded by TRBV29-1 joined to TRBJ2-1; 8 middle bases align to TRBD1. The material sequenced was peripheral blood. This receptor was taken from an elderly man with COVID-19, enrolled during active disease. The DNA sequence follows: TGCAGCGTTGGAAAGCGTCAGGGGGCTTACAATGAGCAGTTCTTC. This sequence encodes CSVGKRQGAYNEQFF.